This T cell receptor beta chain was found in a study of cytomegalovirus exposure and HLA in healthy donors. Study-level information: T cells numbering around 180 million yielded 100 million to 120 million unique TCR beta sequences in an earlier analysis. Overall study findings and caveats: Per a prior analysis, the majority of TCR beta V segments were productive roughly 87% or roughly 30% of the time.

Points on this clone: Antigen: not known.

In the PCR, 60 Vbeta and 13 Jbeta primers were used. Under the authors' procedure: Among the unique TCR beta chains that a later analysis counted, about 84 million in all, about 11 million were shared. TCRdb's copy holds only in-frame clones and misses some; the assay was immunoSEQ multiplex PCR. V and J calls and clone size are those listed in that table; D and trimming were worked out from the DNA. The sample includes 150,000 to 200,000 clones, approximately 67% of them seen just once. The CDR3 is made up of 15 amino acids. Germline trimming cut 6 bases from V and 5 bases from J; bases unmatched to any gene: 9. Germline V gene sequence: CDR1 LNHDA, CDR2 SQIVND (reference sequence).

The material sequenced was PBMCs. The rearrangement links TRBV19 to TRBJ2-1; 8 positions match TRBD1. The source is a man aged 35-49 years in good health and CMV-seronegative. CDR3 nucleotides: TGTGCCAGTAGCGACCGGGACAGGAGAAACAATGAGCAGTTCTTC. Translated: CASSDRDRRNNEQFF.